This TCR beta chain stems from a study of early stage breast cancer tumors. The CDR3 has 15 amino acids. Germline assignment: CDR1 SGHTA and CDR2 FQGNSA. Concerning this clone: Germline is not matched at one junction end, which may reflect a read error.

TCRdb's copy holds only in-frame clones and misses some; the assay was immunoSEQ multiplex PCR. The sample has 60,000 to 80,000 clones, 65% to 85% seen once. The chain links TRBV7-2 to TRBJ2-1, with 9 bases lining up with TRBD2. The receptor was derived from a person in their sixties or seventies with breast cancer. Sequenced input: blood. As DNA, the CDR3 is TGTGCCAGCAGCTTAGGAGCGGGGGGCTACGATGAGCAGTTCTTC. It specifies CASSLGAGGYDEQFF.